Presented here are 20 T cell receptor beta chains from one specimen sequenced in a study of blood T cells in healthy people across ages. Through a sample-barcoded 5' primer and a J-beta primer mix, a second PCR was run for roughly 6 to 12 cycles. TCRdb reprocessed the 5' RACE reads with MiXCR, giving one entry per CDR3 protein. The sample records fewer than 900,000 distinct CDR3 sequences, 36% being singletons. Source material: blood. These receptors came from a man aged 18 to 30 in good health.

CDR3 nucleotides: TGCAGTGCGATGACCCCGGGGTCACCCCTCCACTTT. It codes for CSAMTPGSPLHF. This rearrangement joins TRBV20-1 to TRBJ1-6; D is unclear. CDR3 length equals 12 residues. V was pared by 6 bases and J by 10 bases, with 13 bases between. Germline V gene lookup returns CDR1 DFQATT and CDR2 SNEGSKA (reference sequence).

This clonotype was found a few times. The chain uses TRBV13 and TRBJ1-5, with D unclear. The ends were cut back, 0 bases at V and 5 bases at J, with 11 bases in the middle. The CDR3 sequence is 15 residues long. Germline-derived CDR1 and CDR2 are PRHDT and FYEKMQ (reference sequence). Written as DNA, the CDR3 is TGTGCCAGCAGCTTAGGCCGGGGTCTTTATCAGCCCCAGCATTTT. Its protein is CASSLGRGLYQPQHF.

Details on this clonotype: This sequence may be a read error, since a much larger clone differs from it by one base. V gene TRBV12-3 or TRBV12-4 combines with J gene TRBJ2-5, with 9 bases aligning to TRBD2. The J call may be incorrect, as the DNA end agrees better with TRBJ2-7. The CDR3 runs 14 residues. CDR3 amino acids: CASSISGGSCEQYF. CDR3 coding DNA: TGTGCCAGCAGTATTAGCGGGGGAAGTTGCGAGCAGTACTTC.

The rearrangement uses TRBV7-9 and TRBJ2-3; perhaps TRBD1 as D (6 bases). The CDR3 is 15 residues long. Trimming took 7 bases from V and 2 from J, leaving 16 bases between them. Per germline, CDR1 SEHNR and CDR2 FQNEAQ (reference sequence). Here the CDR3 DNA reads TGTGCCAGCACCAAGAGAAGGGACAACACAGATACGCAGTATTTT. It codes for CASTKRRDNTDTQYF.

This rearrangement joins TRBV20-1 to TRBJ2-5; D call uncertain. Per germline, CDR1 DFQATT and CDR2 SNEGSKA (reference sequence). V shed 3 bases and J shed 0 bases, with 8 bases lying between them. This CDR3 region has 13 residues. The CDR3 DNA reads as TGCAGTGCTAGGGTTATCAACCAAGAGACCCAGTACTTC. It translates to CSARVINQETQYF.

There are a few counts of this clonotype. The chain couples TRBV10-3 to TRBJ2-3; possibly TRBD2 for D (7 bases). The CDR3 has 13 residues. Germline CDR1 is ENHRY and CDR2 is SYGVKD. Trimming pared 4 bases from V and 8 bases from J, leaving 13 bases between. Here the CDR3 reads CAISGGRGGTQYF. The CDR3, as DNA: TGTGCCATCAGTGGGGGGCGCGGGGGTACGCAGTATTTT.

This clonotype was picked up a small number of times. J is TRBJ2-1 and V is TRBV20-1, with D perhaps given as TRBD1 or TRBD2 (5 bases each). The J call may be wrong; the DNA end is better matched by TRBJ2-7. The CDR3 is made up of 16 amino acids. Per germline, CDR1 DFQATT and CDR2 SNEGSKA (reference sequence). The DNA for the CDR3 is TGCAGTGCTAGGGATCCCTGGGGGAGCTCCTACAATGAGCAGTACTTC. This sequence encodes CSARDPWGSSYNEQYF.

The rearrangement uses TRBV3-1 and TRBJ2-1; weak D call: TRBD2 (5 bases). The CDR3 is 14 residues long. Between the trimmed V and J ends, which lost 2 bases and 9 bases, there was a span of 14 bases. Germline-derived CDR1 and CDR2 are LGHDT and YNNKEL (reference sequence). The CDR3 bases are TGTGCCAGCAGCCAAACTTACCCTCGGGGTGAGCAGTTCTTC. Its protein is CASSQTYPRGEQFF.

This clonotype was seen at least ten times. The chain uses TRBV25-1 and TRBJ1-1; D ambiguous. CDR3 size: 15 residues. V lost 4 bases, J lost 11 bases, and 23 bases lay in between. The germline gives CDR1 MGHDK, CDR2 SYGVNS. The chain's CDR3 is CASSVNTAAATPAFF. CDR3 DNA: TGTGCCAGCAGTGTGAATACGGCCGCCGCCACACCGGCTTTCTTT.

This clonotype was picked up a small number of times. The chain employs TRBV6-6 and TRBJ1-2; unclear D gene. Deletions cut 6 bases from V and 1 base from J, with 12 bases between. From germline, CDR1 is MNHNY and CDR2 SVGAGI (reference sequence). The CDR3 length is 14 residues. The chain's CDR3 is CASRRADGNYGYTF. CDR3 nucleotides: TGTGCCAGCAGACGGGCGGACGGTAACTATGGCTACACCTTC.

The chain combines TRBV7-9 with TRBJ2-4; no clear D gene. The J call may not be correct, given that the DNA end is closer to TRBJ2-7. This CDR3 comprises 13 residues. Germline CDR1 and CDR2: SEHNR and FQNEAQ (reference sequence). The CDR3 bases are TGTGCCAGCAGCCCTCTGGACCAATACGAGCAGTACTTC. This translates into CASSPLDQYEQYF.

The CDR3 nucleotides read TGCGCCAGCAGCCAAGTAAGCGGGACAGCTCTTCAGCCCCAGCATTTT. It is translated as CASSQVSGTALQPQHF. The V and J genes are TRBV4-1 and TRBJ1-5; TRBD1 agrees at 7 bases. Germline V gene data show CDR1 as MGHRA and CDR2 as YSYEKL. V was clipped by 1 base and J by 6 bases; unmatched bases: 9. CDR3 size: 16 residues.

In nucleotides, the CDR3 is TGTGCCAGCAGCTTAGTGATACAGGCGGATGAGCAGTTCTTC. It encodes CASSLVIQADEQFF. The chain has TRBV7-2 and TRBJ2-1, with a weak D call TRBD1 (5 bases). Germline V gene data show CDR1 as SGHTA and CDR2 as FQGNSA. The length of the CDR3 is 14 residues. The V gene lost 1 base and the J gene lost 8 bases, with 12 bases spanning the gap. The variable domain in full, completed from reference TRBV7-2 and TRBJ2-1, reads GAGVSQSPSNKVTEKGKDVELRCDPISGHTALYWYRQSLGQGLEFLIYFQGNSAPDKSGLPSDRFSAERTGGSVSTLTIQRTQQEDSAVYLCASSLVIQADEQFFGPGTRLTVL.

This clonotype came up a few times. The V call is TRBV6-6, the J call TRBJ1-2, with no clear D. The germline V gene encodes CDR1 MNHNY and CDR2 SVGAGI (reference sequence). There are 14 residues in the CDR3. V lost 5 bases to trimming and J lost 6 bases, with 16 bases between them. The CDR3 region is CASSAGWVGNGYTF. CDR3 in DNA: TGTGCCAGCAGTGCCGGTTGGGTGGGGAATGGCTACACCTTC.

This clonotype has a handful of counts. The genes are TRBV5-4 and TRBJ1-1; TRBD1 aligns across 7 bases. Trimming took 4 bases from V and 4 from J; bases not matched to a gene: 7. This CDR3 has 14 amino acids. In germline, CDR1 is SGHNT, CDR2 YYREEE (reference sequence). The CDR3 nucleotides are TGTGCCAGCAGCACGACAGGGTTCGGCACTGAAGCTTTCTTT. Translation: CASSTTGFGTEAFF.

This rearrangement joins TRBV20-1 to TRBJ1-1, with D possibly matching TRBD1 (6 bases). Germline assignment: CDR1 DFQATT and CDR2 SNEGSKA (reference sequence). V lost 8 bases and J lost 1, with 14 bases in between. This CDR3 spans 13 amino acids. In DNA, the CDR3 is TGCAGTTCATGGGGGCTGTCGAACACTGAAGCTTTCTTT. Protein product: CSSWGLSNTEAFF.

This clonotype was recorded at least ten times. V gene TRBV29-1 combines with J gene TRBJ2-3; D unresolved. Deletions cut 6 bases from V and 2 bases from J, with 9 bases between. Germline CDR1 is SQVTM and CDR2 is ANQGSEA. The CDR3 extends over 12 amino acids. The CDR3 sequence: CSVRSDTDTQYF. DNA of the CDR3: TGCAGCGTCAGGTCCGACACAGATACGCAGTATTTT.

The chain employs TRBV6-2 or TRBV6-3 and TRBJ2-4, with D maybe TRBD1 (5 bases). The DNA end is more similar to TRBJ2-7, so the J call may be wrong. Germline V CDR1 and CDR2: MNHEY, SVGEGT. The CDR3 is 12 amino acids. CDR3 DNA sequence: TGTGCCAGCAGTTACAGGACAATCGAGCAGTACTTC. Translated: CASSYRTIEQYF.

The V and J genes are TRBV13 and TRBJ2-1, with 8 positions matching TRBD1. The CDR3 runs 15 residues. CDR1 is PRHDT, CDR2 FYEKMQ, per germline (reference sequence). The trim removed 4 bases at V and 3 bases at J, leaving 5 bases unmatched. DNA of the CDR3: TGTGCCAGCAGCTCACGGACAGGGCTCTACAATGAGCAGTTCTTC. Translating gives CASSSRTGLYNEQFF.

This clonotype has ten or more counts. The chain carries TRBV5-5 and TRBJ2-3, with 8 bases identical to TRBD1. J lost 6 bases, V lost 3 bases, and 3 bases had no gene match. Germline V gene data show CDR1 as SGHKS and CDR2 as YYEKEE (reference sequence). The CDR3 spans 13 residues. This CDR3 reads CASSSHRGDTQYF. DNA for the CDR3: TGTGCCAGCAGCTCGCACAGGGGGGATACGCAGTATTTT.